These T cell receptor beta chains were read from a single sample in a study of shared clonotypes between healthy human individuals. Data came from immunoSEQ multiplex PCR; TCRdb stores just in-frame clones and leaves some out. The table lists under 1 million clones, approximately 97% of them singletons. The sequenced sample was naive CD8+ T cells sorted from blood. These TCRs come from a man aged 30 to 39 in good health. The CDR3 runs from the conserved cysteine through the conserved F or W. Fields, in order: clone size, D gene, J gene, V gene, CDR3 protein, CDR3 DNA. A D gene is named only where the DNA matches it firmly. Only part of the rows carry a size: once, few, many, or a class if the clone is expanded.

. | TRBD2 | TRBJ2-7 | TRBV27 | CASSSGVSGRAYEQYF | TGTGCCAGCAGTTCGGGGGTTAGCGGGAGGGCCTACGAGCAGTACTTC
. | . | TRBJ1-1 | TRBV6-5 | CASSYSEEGNTEAFF | TGTGCCAGCAGTTACTCGGAGGAGGGGAACACTGAAGCTTTCTTT
. | . | TRBJ1-1 | TRBV30 | CAWSAPGRVHTEAFF | TGTGCCTGGAGTGCCCCGGGACGCGTACACACTGAAGCTTTCTTT
. | . | TRBJ2-7 | TRBV11-3 | CASSSGTENEQYF | TGTGCCAGCAGTTCCGGGACGGAGAACGAGCAGTACTTC
. | TRBD2 | TRBJ2-5 | TRBV28 | CASSQRTSGFQETQYF | TGTGCCAGCAGTCAACGGACTAGCGGGTTCCAAGAGACCCAGTACTTC
. | TRBD1 | TRBJ2-3 | TRBV5-6 | CASSEGTGLSTDTQYF | TGTGCCAGCAGCGAAGGGACAGGGCTTTCGACAGATACGCAGTATTTT
. | . | TRBJ2-2 | TRBV7-9 | CASTGQGELFF | TGTGCCAGTACAGGCCAGGGGGAGCTGTTTTTT
. | . | TRBJ2-7 | TRBV11-2 | CASSFPGADYEQYF | TGTGCCAGCAGCTTCCCGGGGGCGGACTACGAGCAGTACTTC
. | . | TRBJ2-7 | TRBV7-9 | CASSSAARYEQYF | TGTGCCAGCAGCTCCGCAGCCCGCTACGAGCAGTACTTC
. | TRBD2 | TRBJ2-7 | TRBV6-5 | CASSYKLAGLSLEQYF | TGTGCCAGCAGTTACAAACTAGCGGGGTTGTCACTCGAGCAGTACTTC
. | TRBD1 | TRBJ1-2 | TRBV9 | CASSVGQGAYGYTF | TGTGCCAGCAGCGTTGGACAGGGGGCTTATGGCTACACCTTC
. | . | TRBJ2-1 | TRBV5-1 | CASSFTSGDNEQFF | TGCGCCAGCAGCTTCACTAGTGGGGACAATGAGCAGTTCTTC
. | . | TRBJ2-1 | TRBV6-5 | CASSYRADNEQFF | TGTGCCAGCAGTTACCGGGCAGACAATGAGCAGTTCTTC
. | . | TRBJ1-5 | TRBV19 | CASRPDSNSNQPQHF | TGTGCCAGTAGACCTGACAGCAATAGCAATCAGCCCCAGCATTTT
. | . | TRBJ2-6 | TRBV13 | CASTAITGSGANVLTF | TGTGCCAGCACCGCGATCACTGGGTCTGGGGCCAACGTCCTGACTTTC
. | . | TRBJ2-6 | TRBV2 | CASIGRGRSGANVLTF | TGTGCCAGCATCGGCAGAGGGCGATCTGGGGCCAACGTCCTGACTTTC
once | . | TRBJ2-7 | TRBV28 | CASSPTAGVDNYEQYF | TGTGCCAGCAGCCCCACCGCAGGGGTAGACAACTACGAGCAGTACTTC
. | . | TRBJ2-1 | TRBV25-1 | CASRPGLYNEQFF | TGTGCCAGCAGGCCGGGACTCTACAATGAGCAGTTCTTC
. | . | TRBJ2-2 | TRBV7-9 | CASSPIDYGELFF | TGTGCCAGCAGCCCAATCGACTACGGGGAGCTGTTTTTT
. | TRBD1 | TRBJ1-2 | TRBV7-9 | CASSPRDRVVYGYTF | TGTGCCAGCAGCCCCCGGGACAGGGTCGTCTATGGCTACACCTTC
. | TRBD2 | TRBJ2-7 | TRBV6-6 | CASSYSVASGPYEQYF | TGTGCCAGCAGTTACTCCGTAGCTAGCGGTCCCTACGAGCAGTACTTC
. | TRBD2 | TRBJ2-3 | TRBV9 | CASSHERDADTQYF | TGTGCCAGCTCCCATGAGCGGGACGCAGATACGCAGTATTTT
. | . | TRBJ2-5 | TRBV14 | CASSHSTGHPQETQYF | TGTGCCAGCAGCCACTCGACAGGCCATCCCCAAGAGACCCAGTACTTC
. | . | TRBJ1-2 | TRBV20-1 | CSATLVYGYTF | TGCAGTGCAACCCTTGTGTATGGCTACACCTTC
. | TRBD2 | TRBJ2-7 | TRBV7-9 | CASSLGSTSGAYEQYF | TGTGCCAGCAGCCTGGGATCAACTAGCGGAGCCTACGAGCAGTACTTC
once | TRBD2 | TRBJ2-1 | TRBV25-1 | CASSGEGLRGYEQFF | TGTGCCAGCAGTGGGGAGGGCCTGAGGGGCTATGAGCAGTTCTTC
. | . | TRBJ2-7 | TRBV9 | CASSVGVSGYEQYF | TGTGCCAGCAGCGTAGGAGTTAGCGGATACGAGCAGTACTTC
. | . | TRBJ2-7 | TRBV9 | CASSVSGEAYEQYF | TGTGCCAGCAGCGTATCCGGGGAAGCCTACGAGCAGTACTTC
. | . | TRBJ2-7 | TRBV9 | CASSVGDRVYEQYF | TGTGCCAGCAGCGTAGGAGACCGGGTCTACGAGCAGTACTTC
. | . | TRBJ2-1 | TRBV28 | CASSLGAAATLRGNEQFF | TGTGCCAGCAGTTTAGGGGCGGCCGCAACTTTGAGGGGCAATGAGCAGTTCTTC
. | TRBD2 | TRBJ2-7 | TRBV2 | CATTQLAAPYEQYF | TGTGCCACGACCCAGCTAGCGGCACCCTACGAGCAGTACTTC
. | . | TRBJ2-2 | TRBV7-9 | CASSSLGLVNTGELFF | TGTGCCAGCAGCTCATTGGGACTTGTTAACACCGGGGAGCTGTTTTTT
. | . | TRBJ2-1 | TRBV29-1 | CSVDGGTYNEQFF | TGCAGCGTTGACGGGGGAACCTACAATGAGCAGTTCTTC
. | TRBD1 | TRBJ1-4 | TRBV13 | CASSPRGRDEKLFF | TGTGCCAGCAGCCCCAGGGGGCGGGATGAAAAACTGTTTTTT
. | . | TRBJ2-7 | TRBV10-3 | CAISESLRTSIYEQYF | TGTGCCATCAGTGAGTCCCTAAGGACGAGCATCTACGAGCAGTACTTC
. | TRBD2 | TRBJ2-1 | TRBV7-9 | CASSPGLAGGVFYNEQFF | TGTGCCAGCAGCCCAGGACTAGCGGGAGGGGTTTTCTACAATGAGCAGTTCTTC
. | . | TRBJ1-2 | TRBV29-1 | CSVEVVLYAGGGFYGYTF | TGCAGCGTTGAAGTGGTTCTCTATGCAGGAGGAGGATTTTATGGCTACACCTTC
. | TRBD2 | TRBJ2-3 | TRBV7-6 | CASRGSGSGFADTQYF | TGTGCCAGCAGGGGGAGCGGGAGTGGATTCGCAGATACGCAGTATTTT
. | . | TRBJ2-2 | TRBV15 | CATSFVEPTTGELFF | TGTGCCACCAGCTTCGTAGAGCCTACAACCGGGGAGCTGTTTTTT
once | . | TRBJ2-1 | TRBV29-1 | CSILRDKAYNEQFF | TGCAGCATACTACGGGATAAAGCGTACAATGAGCAGTTCTTC
. | TRBD1 | TRBJ2-7 | TRBV5-6 | CASSLARQGAYEQYF | TGTGCCAGCAGCTTGGCCCGGCAGGGGGCTTACGAGCAGTACTTC
. | TRBD2 | TRBJ2-7 | TRBV11-2 | CASSLTPGGYEQYF | TGTGCCAGCAGCTTAACCCCCGGGGGGTACGAGCAGTACTTC
. | . | TRBJ2-7 | TRBV21-1 | CASSEPLAGVMGSYEQYF | TGTGCCAGCAGCGAACCTCTAGCGGGAGTGATGGGGTCCTACGAGCAGTACTTC
few | . | TRBJ1-1 | TRBV6-4 | CASSGDIIQGFTEAFF | TGTGCCAGCAGTGGGGACATCATACAGGGCTTCACTGAAGCTTTCTTT
. | . | TRBJ2-2 | TRBV7-6 | CASSDTGPTGELFF | TGTGCCAGCAGCGACACAGGGCCAACCGGGGAGCTGTTTTTT
. | TRBD1 | TRBJ2-7 | TRBV4-1 | CASSYRGYSSYEQYF | TGCGCCAGCAGCTACAGGGGGTATAGCTCCTACGAGCAGTACTTC
. | . | TRBJ2-3 | TRBV12-5 | CASGLGGADTQYF | TGTGCTAGTGGTTTGGGGGGGGCAGATACGCAGTATTTT
. | . | TRBJ2-7 | TRBV27 | CASRPTGGSSYEQYF | TGTGCCAGCCGTCCAACCGGGGGTAGTTCCTACGAGCAGTACTTC
. | . | TRBJ2-7 | TRBV7-8 | CASSVSTGSSYEQYF | TGTGCCAGCAGCGTGTCGACCGGGTCCTCCTACGAGCAGTACTTC
. | TRBD2 | TRBJ2-3 | TRBV27 | CASSNPGGGTDTQYF | TGTGCCAGCAGTAACCCCGGGGGGGGCACAGATACGCAGTATTTT
. | . | TRBJ1-5 | TRBV2 | CASSEEAGTRQPQHF | TGTGCCAGCAGTGAAGAAGCAGGGACACGTCAGCCCCAGCATTTT
. | TRBD1 | TRBJ2-7 | TRBV5-1 | CASSLVGQGGEQYF | TGCGCCAGCAGCTTGGTGGGACAGGGAGGCGAGCAGTACTTC
. | TRBD1 | TRBJ1-1 | TRBV6-5 | CASSPMGQLNTEAFF | TGTGCCAGCAGTCCCATGGGACAGCTGAACACTGAAGCTTTCTTT
. | . | TRBJ2-7 | TRBV5-4 | CASSLVVGGKYEQYF | TGTGCCAGCAGCTTGGTCGTAGGGGGAAAATACGAGCAGTACTTC
. | . | TRBJ1-4 | TRBV7-9 | CASSLNSVATNEKLFF | TGTGCCAGCAGCTTAAACAGTGTTGCAACTAATGAAAAACTGTTTTTT
once | . | TRBJ2-7 | TRBV5-5 | CASSLFRGTYEQYF | TGTGCCAGCAGCTTGTTCCGGGGAACATACGAGCAGTACTTC
once | . | TRBJ1-1 | TRBV4-1 | CASSTTGNTEAFF | TGCGCCAGCAGCACGACAGGGAACACTGAAGCTTTCTTT
. | . | TRBJ2-1 | TRBV5-4 | CASSWTTSNEQFF | TGTGCCAGCAGCTGGACGACTAGCAATGAGCAGTTCTTC
once | TRBD2 | TRBJ2-2 | TRBV2 | CASSGLAGVRTGELFF | TGTGCCAGCAGTGGGCTAGCGGGAGTTCGCACCGGGGAGCTGTTTTTT
. | TRBD1 | TRBJ2-2 | TRBV27 | CASRAGTGVTGELFF | TGTGCCAGCAGGGCCGGGACAGGGGTCACCGGGGAGCTGTTTTTT